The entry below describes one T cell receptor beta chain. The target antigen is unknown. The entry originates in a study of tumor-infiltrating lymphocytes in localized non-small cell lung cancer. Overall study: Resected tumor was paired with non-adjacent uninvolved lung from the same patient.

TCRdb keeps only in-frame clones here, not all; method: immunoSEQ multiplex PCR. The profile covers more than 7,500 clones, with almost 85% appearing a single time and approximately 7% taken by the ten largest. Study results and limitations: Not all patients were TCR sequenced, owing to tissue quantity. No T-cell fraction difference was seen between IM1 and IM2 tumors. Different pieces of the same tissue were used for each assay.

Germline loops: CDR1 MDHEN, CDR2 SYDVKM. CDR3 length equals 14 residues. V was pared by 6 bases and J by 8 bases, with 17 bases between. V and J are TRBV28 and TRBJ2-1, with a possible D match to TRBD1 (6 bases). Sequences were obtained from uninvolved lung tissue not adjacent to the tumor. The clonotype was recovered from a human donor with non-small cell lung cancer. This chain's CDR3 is CASSSLNRVHEQFF. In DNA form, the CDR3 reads TGTGCCAGCAGCTCTCTGAACAGGGTCCATGAGCAGTTCTTC.